This T cell receptor beta chain was sequenced during a study of blood T cell repertoires in COVID-19. Participants' reported clinical history set cohort assignment. For recovered donors of Cohort 3, there were two negative PCRs, clearance, or symptom resolution. Some clones are missing from TCRdb's copy, which holds only in-frame ones; the method was immunoSEQ multiplex PCR. The repertoire has roughly 190,000 clones, 82% of them found once; the top ten carry 12%. Germline assignment: CDR1 LGHNT and CDR2 FRNRAP. V was pared by 2 bases and J by 0 bases, with 0 bases of the junction left unmatched. The CDR3 runs to 14 residues.

This receptor was obtained from a man aged 40-49 years who had recovered from COVID-19. The sequenced sample consisted of PBMCs or T cells enriched from blood (not recorded which). The gene calls are TRBV12-5 and TRBJ1-2; 7 nucleotides align to TRBD1. CDR3 DNA: TGTGCTAGTGGTTTGCAGGGGGCTAACTATGGCTACACCTTC. The encoded protein is CASGLQGANYGYTF.